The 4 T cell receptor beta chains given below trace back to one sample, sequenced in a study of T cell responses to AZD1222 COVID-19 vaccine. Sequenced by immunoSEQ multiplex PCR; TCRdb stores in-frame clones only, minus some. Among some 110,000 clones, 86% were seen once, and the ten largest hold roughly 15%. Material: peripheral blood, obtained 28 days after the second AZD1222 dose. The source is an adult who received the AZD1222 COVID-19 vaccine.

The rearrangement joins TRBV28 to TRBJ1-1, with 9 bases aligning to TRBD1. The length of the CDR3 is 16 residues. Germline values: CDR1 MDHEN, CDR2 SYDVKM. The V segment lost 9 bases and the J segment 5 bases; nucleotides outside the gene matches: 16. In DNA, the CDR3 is TGTGCCAGTCCCCCGGGACAGGGTGGGATGGGGACTGAAGCTTTCTTT. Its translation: CASPPGQGGMGTEAFF.

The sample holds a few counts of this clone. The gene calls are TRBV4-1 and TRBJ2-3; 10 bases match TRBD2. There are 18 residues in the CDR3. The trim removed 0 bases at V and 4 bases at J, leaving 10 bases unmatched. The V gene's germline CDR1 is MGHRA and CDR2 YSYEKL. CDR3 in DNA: TGCGCCAGCAGCCAAGATTGGTGGACTAGCGGAAGGGCAGATACGCAGTATTTT. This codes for CASSQDWWTSGRADTQYF.

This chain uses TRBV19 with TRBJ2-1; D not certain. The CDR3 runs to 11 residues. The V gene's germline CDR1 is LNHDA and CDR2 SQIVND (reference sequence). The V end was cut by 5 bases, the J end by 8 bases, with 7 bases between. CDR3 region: CASSVIYEQFF. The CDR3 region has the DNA TGTGCCAGTAGTGTCATATATGAGCAGTTCTTC.

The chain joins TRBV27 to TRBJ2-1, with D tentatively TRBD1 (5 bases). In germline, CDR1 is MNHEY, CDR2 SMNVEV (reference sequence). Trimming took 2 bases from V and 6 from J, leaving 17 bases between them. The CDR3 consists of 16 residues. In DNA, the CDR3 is TGTGCCAGCAGTTTAGACAGTTACTCCTGGGGCAATGAGCAGTTCTTC. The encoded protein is CASSLDSYSWGNEQFF.